These 12 T cell receptor beta chains came from one sample sequenced in a study of T cell repertoires in cytomegalovirus infection. TCRdb re-derived calls from the reads in MiXCR, one entry per CDR3 protein. The sample has around 430,000 distinct CDR3 sequences, approximately 42% seen once. Their antigens are not known. Sequenced material: cultured PBMCs, taken from culture after CMV antigen stimulation. The receptors originated from a human donor in good health (CMV status not recorded). Some clones in this sample may be carry-over from other donors' samples.

The rearrangement links TRBV12-3 or TRBV12-4 to TRBJ2-7; D perhaps matches TRBD1 (5 bases). The CDR3 contains 12 residues. The V end lost 6 bases, the J end lost 6 bases, and 12 bases lay between the germline ends. CDR3 amino acids: CASRGQGGEQYF. CDR3 DNA: TGTGCCAGCAGAGGTCAGGGTGGCGAGCAGTACTTC.

The sample holds a few counts of this clonotype. This chain connects TRBV7-2 to TRBJ2-2; D is ambiguous. The CDR3 has 15 residues. Germline values: CDR1 SGHTA, CDR2 FQGNSA. The germline V and J ends were trimmed by 2 bases and 7 bases, with 14 bases remaining between them. The CDR3 nucleotides are TGTGCCAGCAGCTTACTGGGTTCGGGCAGCGGGGAGCTGTTTTTT. Protein sequence: CASSLLGSGSGELFF.

This chain uses TRBV7-8 with TRBJ2-6; weak D call: TRBD2 (6 bases). The germline V gene encodes CDR1 SGHVS and CDR2 FQNEAQ. This CDR3 is 18 amino acids long. The germline V and J ends were trimmed by 8 bases and 0 bases, with 20 bases remaining between them. CDR3 residues: CASRPRRAGSSGANVLTF. The CDR3 coding sequence is TGTGCCAGCCGACCGCGGAGGGCCGGCAGCTCTGGGGCCAACGTCCTGACTTTC.

A few counts support this clonotype. The chain combines TRBV6-2 or TRBV6-3 with TRBJ2-5, with 7 bases matching TRBD2. The J segment lost 5 bases and the V segment lost 8 bases, leaving 8 bases of the junction unmatched. The CDR3 consists of 13 residues. The germline V gene has CDR1 MNHEY and CDR2 SVGEGT. The CDR3 loop is CASRDYGKETQYF. The CDR3 DNA follows: TGTGCCAGCCGGGACTACGGCAAGGAGACCCAGTACTTC.

This sequence joins TRBV12-3 or TRBV12-4 and TRBJ1-5; possible D gene TRBD1, 5 bases. This CDR3 contains 15 residues. Trimming pared 5 bases from V and 4 bases from J, leaving 15 bases between. In nucleotides, the CDR3 is TGTGCCAGCAGTCCCCTGGCCGGGACGAATCAGCCCCAGCATTTT. Translated: CASSPLAGTNQPQHF.

This clonotype showed up many times. This rearrangement joins TRBV7-8 to TRBJ1-5; no firm D call. Germline-derived CDR1 and CDR2 are SGHVS and FQNEAQ. This CDR3 spans 19 amino acids. V was trimmed by 1 base and J by 2 bases, leaving 21 bases between them. CDR3 coding DNA: TGTGCCAGCAGCTTAGGGCGGTTAGGCACTAGAGGAGGCAATCAGCCCCAGCATTTT. It encodes CASSLGRLGTRGGNQPQHF. The complete variable domain, with remaining parts taken from reference TRBV7-8 and TRBJ1-5, reads GAGVSQSPRYKVAKRGQDVALRCDPISGHVSLFWYQQALGQGPEFLTYFQNEAQLDKSGLPSDRFFAERPEGSVSTLKIQRTQQEDSAVYLCASSLGRLGTRGGNQPQHFGDGTRLSIL.

This clonotype was recorded a few times. The chain uses TRBV11-2 and TRBJ2-2; 7 nucleotides match TRBD2. CDR3 size: 14 residues. Germline V gives CDR1 SGHAT, CDR2 FQNNGV. J gave up 4 bases and V 6 bases, and 5 bases lay outside the gene matches. The CDR3 sequence: CASSKRELTGELFF. The CDR3 nucleotides read TGTGCCAGCAGTAAGCGGGAACTCACCGGGGAGCTGTTTTTT.

The chain uses TRBV6-1 and TRBJ2-3; 13 bases match TRBD2. Germline V gene data show CDR1 as MNHNS and CDR2 as SASEGT. The ends lost 6 bases at V and 4 bases at J; junction bases unmatched: 19. CDR3 length equals 20 residues. CDR3 protein: CASSSLSGTSGVDWADTQYF. The CDR3, as DNA: TGTGCCAGCAGCTCACTTTCCGGGACTAGCGGGGTAGATTGGGCAGATACGCAGTATTTT.

This clonotype was counted a few times. CDR3 coding DNA: TGTGCCAGCAGTCCGACAGCTAACTATGGCTACACCTTC. Translation gives CASSPTANYGYTF. V gene TRBV27 combines with J gene TRBJ1-2, with a possible D match to TRBD1 (5 bases). V was clipped by 5 bases and J by 0 bases, with 7 bases between them. The CDR3 has 13 amino acids. Germline V gives CDR1 MNHEY, CDR2 SMNVEV (reference sequence).

This chain connects TRBV11-2 to TRBJ2-2; 10 bases map to TRBD1. Germline V lookup: CDR1 SGHAT, CDR2 FQNNGV. The CDR3 runs 17 residues. V lost 6 bases to trimming and J lost 3 bases; unmatched junction nucleotides: 10. The DNA of the CDR3 is TGTGCCAGCAGTCTACTGGGACAGGGGAGGTACACCGGGGAGCTGTTTTTT. It is translated as CASSLLGQGRYTGELFF.

This clonotype was seen more than once but under ten times. The chain combines TRBV7-9 with TRBJ1-4; weak D call: TRBD1 (6 bases). V was shortened by 5 bases and J by 7 bases, with 20 bases between the two germline ends. The germline CDR1 and CDR2 sequences are SEHNR and FQNEAQ (reference sequence). The CDR3 is 16 residues long. Here the CDR3 DNA reads TGTGCCAGCAGCCCCCGCGTAGGGGGGAGGGGTGAAAAACTGTTTTTT. It yields the protein CASSPRVGGRGEKLFF. Based on the CDR3 plus reference TRBV7-9 and TRBJ1-4, the full variable domain is DTGVSQNPRHKITKRGQNVTFRCDPISEHNRLYWYRQTLGQGPEFLTYFQNEAQLEKSRLLSDRFSAERPKGSFSTLEIQRTEQGDSAMYLCASSPRVGGRGEKLFFGSGTQLSVL.

This chain joins TRBV12-3 or TRBV12-4 and TRBJ2-3, with 9 positions matching TRBD2. This CDR3 contains 17 residues. V shed 3 bases, J shed 6 bases, and the junction held 13 bases outside the gene matches. CDR3 sequence: CASSFTLPGLAPDTQYF. The CDR3 nucleotides read TGTGCCAGCAGTTTCACACTCCCGGGACTAGCACCCGATACGCAGTATTTT.